A single sample is the source of the 20 T cell receptor beta chains below, sequenced in a study of shared clonotypes between healthy human individuals. Clones were sequenced by immunoSEQ multiplex PCR, and TCRdb holds only the in-frame ones, with some missing. Found here are hundreds of thousands of clones, roughly 72% of them singletons; the top ten hold more than 1.5%. The sequenced sample was memory CD4+ T cells sorted from blood. As to subset: CD45RA-negative fraction. The receptors originated from a woman aged 30 to 39 in good health.

The chain uses TRBV28 and TRBJ1-5; D ambiguous. Germline values: CDR1 MDHEN, CDR2 SYDVKM. This CDR3 is 14 amino acids long. Trimming cost V 6 bases and J 5 bases, with 14 bases left between them. In DNA, the CDR3 is TGTGCCAGCAGATTGGGAGCCCGATATCAGCCCCAGCATTTT. As protein: CASRLGARYQPQHF.

This clone came up once. V gene TRBV7-9 combines with J gene TRBJ2-2; D is undetermined. CDR1 and CDR2 (germline): SEHNR, FQNEAQ (reference sequence). The CDR3 runs 12 residues. Trimming shortened V by 7 bases and J by 7 bases, and 10 bases separated the two germline ends. The CDR3 region is CASTRDGGELFF. CDR3 nucleotides: TGTGCCAGCACGAGAGACGGCGGGGAGCTGTTTTTT.

The rearrangement uses TRBV6-1 and TRBJ1-4; D unclear. Germline values: CDR1 MNHNS, CDR2 SASEGT. V was cut by 4 bases and J by 7 bases, with 13 bases left in between. This CDR3 spans 14 amino acids. CDR3 in DNA: TGTGCCAGCAGTGGTGCCCGTTCTGTTGAAAAACTGTTTTTT. Protein sequence: CASSGARSVEKLFF.

About this clone: Within the sample, other DNA sequences also encode this same CDR3. The J gene is TRBJ1-2, the V gene TRBV25-1, with D perhaps matching TRBD1 (5 bases). CDR1 is MGHDK and CDR2 is SYGVNS in the germline V gene. CDR3 size: 14 residues. V lost 3 bases and J lost 2, with 10 bases in between. The CDR3 nucleotides are TGTGCCAGCAGTGAGCGGGGGGAGAACTATGGCTACACCTTC. Translated, it gives CASSERGENYGYTF.

This clone was observed a handful of times. The genes are TRBV7-9 and TRBJ2-7; D call uncertain. V was clipped by 3 bases and J by 2 bases, with 5 bases between them. Germline V lookup: CDR1 SEHNR, CDR2 FQNEAQ (reference sequence). The CDR3 consists of 12 residues. The chain's CDR3 is CASSLNPYEQYF. CDR3 DNA: TGTGCCAGCAGCTTGAACCCCTACGAGCAGTACTTC.

The V gene is TRBV9, the J gene TRBJ1-5, with 7 bases identical to TRBD1. This CDR3 spans 15 amino acids. The germline gives CDR1 SGDLS, CDR2 YYNGEE. J was trimmed by 2 bases and V by 0 bases; bases with no gene match: 2. The CDR3 sequence is CASSVVTGGNQPQHF. The CDR3 nucleotides are TGTGCCAGCAGCGTAGTTACAGGGGGCAATCAGCCCCAGCATTTT.

This sequence joins TRBV18 and TRBJ2-7; a possible D gene is TRBD2 (5 bases). The V gene lost 5 bases and the J gene lost 0 bases, with 14 bases spanning the gap. The CDR3 consists of 15 residues. Germline assignment: CDR1 KGHSH and CDR2 LQKENI. The CDR3 is CASSVSRGSSYEQYF. In DNA, the CDR3 is TGTGCCAGCTCAGTATCTCGAGGGAGCTCCTACGAGCAGTACTTC.

The chain is built from TRBV4-1 and TRBJ1-2; no reliable D call. The V end was cut by 4 bases, the J end by 6 bases, with 15 bases between. Germline V lookup: CDR1 MGHRA, CDR2 YSYEKL. CDR3 length: 14 amino acids. The CDR3 is CASSLVSRTDGYTF. For the CDR3, the DNA is TGCGCCAGCAGCCTCGTCTCCCGGACCGATGGCTACACCTTC.

The gene calls are TRBV30 and TRBJ1-1; TRBD1 aligns across 9 bases. Germline V gene sequence: CDR1 GTSNPN, CDR2 SVGIG (reference sequence). This CDR3 comprises 14 residues. The J segment lost 12 bases and the V segment lost 2 bases, leaving 13 bases of the junction unmatched. In DNA, the CDR3 is TGTGCCTGGAGTACCCCGGGACAGGGTACCCGGACTTTCTTT. Translating it yields CAWSTPGQGTRTFF.

The rearrangement uses TRBV25-1 and TRBJ1-1; a weak D match, TRBD1 (6 bases). The length of the CDR3 is 17 residues. Germline V lookup: CDR1 MGHDK, CDR2 SYGVNS. V lost 4 bases and J 0 bases, leaving 18 bases between the germline ends. The CDR3, as DNA: TGTGCCAGCAGTGTCCCTGCCGAGGGGGGCATGAACACTGAAGCTTTCTTT. Translating gives CASSVPAEGGMNTEAFF.

This chain joins TRBV7-8 and TRBJ1-1; no firm D call. Trimming took off 4 bases at V and 5 bases at J, with 8 bases between the two ends. There are 12 residues in the CDR3. Germline CDR1 SGHVS, CDR2 FQNEAQ. The CDR3 loop reads CASSSRRTEAFF. CDR3 coding DNA: TGTGCCAGCAGCTCCCGTCGAACTGAAGCTTTCTTT.

The J gene is TRBJ1-4, the V gene TRBV2; no reliable D call. Germline CDR1 is SNHLY and CDR2 is FYNNEI. The CDR3 runs 15 residues. Trimming left V 5 bases short and J 0 bases short, with 10 bases between. CDR3 bases: TGTGCCAGCAGTTTGAGACACACAACTAATGAAAAACTGTTTTTT. Amino acids: CASSLRHTTNEKLFF.

The chain is built from TRBV5-1 and TRBJ2-5; D remains unclear. Per the germline V gene, CDR1 is SGHRS and CDR2 is YFSETQ. The CDR3 is made up of 13 amino acids. V lost 4 bases, J lost 5 bases, and 12 bases lay in between. The CDR3: CASSRAEWETQYF. The DNA of the CDR3 is TGCGCCAGCAGCAGAGCTGAATGGGAGACCCAGTACTTC.

V gene TRBV19 combines with J gene TRBJ2-1; D might be TRBD1 (5 bases). The CDR3 loop spans 14 amino acids. Trimming pared 5 bases from V and 5 bases from J, leaving 13 bases between. CDR1 is LNHDA, CDR2 SQIVND, per germline (reference sequence). The CDR3 DNA is TGTGCCAGTAGTCCGTGGACAACAAACAATGAGCAGTTCTTC. Translation gives CASSPWTTNNEQFF.

The chain uses TRBV28 and TRBJ1-5; D call uncertain. Trimming left V 6 bases short and J 4 bases short, with 16 bases between. The CDR3 consists of 15 residues. Germline CDR1 reads MDHEN; CDR2 reads SYDVKM. This chain's CDR3 is CASRPPGPGNQPQHF. The CDR3 bases are TGTGCCAGCAGGCCCCCAGGTCCAGGTAATCAGCCCCAGCATTTT.

This chain links TRBV10-1 with TRBJ2-4; no firm D call. This CDR3 contains 14 residues. Germline CDR1 reads WNHNN; CDR2 reads SYGVQD (reference sequence). The V end lost 0 bases, the J end lost 3 bases, and 6 bases lay between the germline ends. The CDR3 here is CASSESRGKNIQYF. The CDR3 DNA follows: TGCGCCAGCAGTGAGTCTCGCGGCAAAAACATTCAGTACTTC.

The CDR3 region is CASSPGGVGTDTQYF. Here the CDR3 DNA reads TGTGCCAGCAGCCCCGGGGGGGTTGGCACAGATACGCAGTATTTT. The chain recombines TRBV6-6 with TRBJ2-3, with TRBD2 matching over 8 bases. The CDR3 sequence is 15 residues long. Germline CDR1 reads MNHNY; CDR2 reads SVGAGI (reference sequence). V lost 6 bases to trimming and J lost 1 base; unmatched junction nucleotides: 6.

DNA of the CDR3: TGTGCCACCAGCAGAAAGGGACGCAATCAGCCCCAGCATTTT. Its translation is CATSRKGRNQPQHF. The rearrangement uses TRBV15 and TRBJ1-5, with TRBD1 as a possible D gene (5 bases). The CDR3 runs to 14 residues. Trimming pared 2 bases from V and 2 bases from J, leaving 7 bases between. Germline assignment: CDR1 LNHNV and CDR2 YYDKDF (reference sequence).

V usage is TRBV28 and J usage is TRBJ2-1; D gene uncertain. This CDR3 spans 13 amino acids. Looked up from germline, CDR1 is MDHEN and CDR2 is SYDVKM. The V gene lost 2 bases and the J gene lost 13 bases, with 15 bases spanning the gap. The CDR3 DNA follows: TGTGCCAGCAGTTTAAGGTTTATCGGAAAACAGTTCTTC. Translated, it gives CASSLRFIGKQFF.

This chain joins TRBV28 and TRBJ2-7; 7 bases map to TRBD1. Germline V gene sequence: CDR1 MDHEN, CDR2 SYDVKM. CDR3 size: 17 residues. Unmatched junction bases numbered 12, after V lost 1 base and J lost 3 bases. The CDR3 DNA is TGTGCCAGCAGTTTATTATCGCAGTCCCAGGGGGACTACGAGCAGTACTTC. Translated: CASSLLSQSQGDYEQYF.